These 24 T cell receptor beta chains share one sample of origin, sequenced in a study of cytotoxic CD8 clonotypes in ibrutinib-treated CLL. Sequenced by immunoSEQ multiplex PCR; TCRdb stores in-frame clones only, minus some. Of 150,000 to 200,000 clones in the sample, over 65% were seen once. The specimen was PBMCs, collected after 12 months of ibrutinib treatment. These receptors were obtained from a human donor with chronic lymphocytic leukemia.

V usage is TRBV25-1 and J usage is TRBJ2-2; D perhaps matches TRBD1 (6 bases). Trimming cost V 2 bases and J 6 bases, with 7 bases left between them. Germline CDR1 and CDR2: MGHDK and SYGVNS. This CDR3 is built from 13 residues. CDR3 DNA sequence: TGTGCCAGCAGTGAAGGGGGCGCCGGGGAGCTGTTTTTT. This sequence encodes CASSEGGAGELFF.

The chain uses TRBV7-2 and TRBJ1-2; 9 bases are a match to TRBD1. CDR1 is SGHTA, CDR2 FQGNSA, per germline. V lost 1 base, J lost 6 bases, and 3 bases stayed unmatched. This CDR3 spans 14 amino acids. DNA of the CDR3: TGTGCCAGCAGCTTAGTATGGACAGGGGATGGCTACACCTTC. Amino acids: CASSLVWTGDGYTF. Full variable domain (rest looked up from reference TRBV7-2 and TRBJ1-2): GAGVSQSPSNKVTEKGKDVELRCDPISGHTALYWYRQSLGQGLEFLIYFQGNSAPDKSGLPSDRFSAERTGGSVSTLTIQRTQQEDSAVYLCASSLVWTGDGYTFGSGTRLTVV.

The CDR3 loop reads CASSFGQGVGGYTF. The CDR3, as DNA: TGTGCCAGCAGCTTTGGACAGGGCGTCGGTGGCTACACCTTC. The chain links TRBV5-4 to TRBJ1-2, with TRBD1 identical over 8 bases. The V gene's germline CDR1 is SGHNT and CDR2 YYREEE (reference sequence). V trimming: 2 bases; J trimming: 7 bases; junction bases outside the gene matches: 7. This CDR3 is 14 amino acids long. Looking up the rest from reference TRBV5-4 and TRBJ1-2 gives the full variable domain: ETGVTQSPTHLIKTRGQQVTLRCSSQSGHNTVSWYQQALGQGPQFIFQYYREEENGRGNFPPRFSGLQFPNYSSELNVNALELDDSALYLCASSFGQGVGGYTFGSGTRLTVV.

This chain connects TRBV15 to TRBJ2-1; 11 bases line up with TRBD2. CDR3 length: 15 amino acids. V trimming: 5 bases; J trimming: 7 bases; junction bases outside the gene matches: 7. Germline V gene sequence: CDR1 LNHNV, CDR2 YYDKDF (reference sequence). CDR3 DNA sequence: TGTGCCACCAGCCCCCTTAGCGGGAGGGCGAATGAGCAGTTCTTC. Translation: CATSPLSGRANEQFF. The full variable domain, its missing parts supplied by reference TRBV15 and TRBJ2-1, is DAMVIQNPRYQVTQFGKPVTLSCSQTLNHNVMYWYQQKSSQAPKLLFHYYDKDFNNEADTPDNFQSRRPNTSFCFLDIRSPGLGDTAMYLCATSPLSGRANEQFFGPGTRLTVL.

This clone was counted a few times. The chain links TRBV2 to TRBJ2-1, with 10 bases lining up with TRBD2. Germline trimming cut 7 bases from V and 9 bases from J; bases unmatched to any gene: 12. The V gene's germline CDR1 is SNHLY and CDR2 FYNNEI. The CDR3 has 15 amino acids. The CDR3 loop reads CASNPASGSHGEQFF. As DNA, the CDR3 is TGTGCCAGCAACCCTGCTAGCGGGAGTCACGGTGAGCAGTTCTTC.

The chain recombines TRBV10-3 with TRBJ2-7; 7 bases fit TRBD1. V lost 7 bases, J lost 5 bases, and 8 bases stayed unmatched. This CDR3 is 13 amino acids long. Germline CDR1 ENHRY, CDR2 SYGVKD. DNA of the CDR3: TGTGCCATCAAGCCCGACAGGGTCCACGAGCAGTACTTC. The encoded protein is CAIKPDRVHEQYF.

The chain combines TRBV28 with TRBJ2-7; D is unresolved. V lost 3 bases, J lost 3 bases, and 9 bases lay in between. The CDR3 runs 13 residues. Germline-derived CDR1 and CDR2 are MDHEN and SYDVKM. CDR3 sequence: CASSLGRNYEQYF. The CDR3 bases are TGTGCCAGCAGTTTGGGCAGGAACTACGAGCAGTACTTC.

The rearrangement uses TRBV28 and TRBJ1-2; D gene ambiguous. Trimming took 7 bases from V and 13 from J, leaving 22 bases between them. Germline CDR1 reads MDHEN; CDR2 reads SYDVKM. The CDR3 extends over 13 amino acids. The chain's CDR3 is CASNNTPHVGSTF. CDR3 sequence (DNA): TGTGCCAGCAATAACACCCCCCACGTAGGGAGCACCTTC.

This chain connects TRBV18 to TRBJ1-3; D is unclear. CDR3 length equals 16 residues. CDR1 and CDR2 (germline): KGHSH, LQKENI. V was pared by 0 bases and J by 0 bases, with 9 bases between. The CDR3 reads CASSPPLKHSGNTIYF. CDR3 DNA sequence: TGTGCCAGCTCACCACCCCTGAAACACTCTGGAAACACCATATATTTT. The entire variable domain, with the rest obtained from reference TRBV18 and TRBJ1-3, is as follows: NAGVMQNPRHLVRRRGQEARLRCSPMKGHSHVYWYRQLPEEGLKFMVYLQKENIIDESGMPKERFSAEFPKEGPSILRIQQVVRGDSAAYFCASSPPLKHSGNTIYFGEGSWLTVV.

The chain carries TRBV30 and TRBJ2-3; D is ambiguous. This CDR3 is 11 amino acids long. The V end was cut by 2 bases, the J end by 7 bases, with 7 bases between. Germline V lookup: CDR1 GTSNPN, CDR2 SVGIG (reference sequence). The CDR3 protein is CAWSIGNTQYF. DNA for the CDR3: TGTGCCTGGAGTATCGGTAATACGCAGTATTTT.

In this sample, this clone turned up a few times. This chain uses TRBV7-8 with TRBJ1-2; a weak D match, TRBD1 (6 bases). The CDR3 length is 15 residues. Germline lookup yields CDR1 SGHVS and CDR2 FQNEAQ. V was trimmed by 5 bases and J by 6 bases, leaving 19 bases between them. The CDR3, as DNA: TGTGCCAGCAGCCCTGGGGTGCTTTCAGGGGATGGCTACACCTTC. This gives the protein CASSPGVLSGDGYTF.

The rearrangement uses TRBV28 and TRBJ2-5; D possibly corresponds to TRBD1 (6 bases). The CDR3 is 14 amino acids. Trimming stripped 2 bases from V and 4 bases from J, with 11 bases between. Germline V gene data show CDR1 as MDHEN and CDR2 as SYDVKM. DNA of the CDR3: TGTGCCAGCAGTTTAGGGGACACAGCAGAGACCCAGTACTTC. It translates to CASSLGDTAETQYF.

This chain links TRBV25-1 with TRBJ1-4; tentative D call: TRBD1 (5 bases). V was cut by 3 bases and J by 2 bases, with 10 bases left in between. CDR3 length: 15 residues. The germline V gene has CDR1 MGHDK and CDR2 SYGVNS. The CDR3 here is CASSDIRGTNEKLFF. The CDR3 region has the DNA TGTGCCAGCAGTGATATACGGGGGACTAATGAAAAACTGTTTTTT.

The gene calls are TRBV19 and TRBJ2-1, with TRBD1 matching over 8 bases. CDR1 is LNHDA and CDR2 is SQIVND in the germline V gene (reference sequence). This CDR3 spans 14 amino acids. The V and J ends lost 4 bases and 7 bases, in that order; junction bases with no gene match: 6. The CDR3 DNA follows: TGTGCCAGTAGTAGCCAGGGGGCAGGTAATGAGCAGTTCTTC. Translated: CASSSQGAGNEQFF.

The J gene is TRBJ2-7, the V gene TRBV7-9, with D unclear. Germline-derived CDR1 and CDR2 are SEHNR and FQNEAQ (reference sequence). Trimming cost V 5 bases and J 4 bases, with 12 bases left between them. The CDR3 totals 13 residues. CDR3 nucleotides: TGTGCCAGCAGCCCCGTGGCTAGGTACGAGCAGTACTTC. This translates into CASSPVARYEQYF.

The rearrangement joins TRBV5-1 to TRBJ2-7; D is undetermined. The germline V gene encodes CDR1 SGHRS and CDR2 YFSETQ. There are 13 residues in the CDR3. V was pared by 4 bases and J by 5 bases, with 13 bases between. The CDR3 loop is CASSPWSPHEQYF. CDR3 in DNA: TGCGCCAGCAGCCCTTGGTCCCCACACGAGCAGTACTTC.

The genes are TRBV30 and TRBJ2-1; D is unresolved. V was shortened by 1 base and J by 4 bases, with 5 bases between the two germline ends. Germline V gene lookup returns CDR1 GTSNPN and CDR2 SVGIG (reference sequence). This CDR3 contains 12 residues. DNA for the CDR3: TGTGCCTGGAGTGCAAGATACAATGAGCAGTTCTTC. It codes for CAWSARYNEQFF.

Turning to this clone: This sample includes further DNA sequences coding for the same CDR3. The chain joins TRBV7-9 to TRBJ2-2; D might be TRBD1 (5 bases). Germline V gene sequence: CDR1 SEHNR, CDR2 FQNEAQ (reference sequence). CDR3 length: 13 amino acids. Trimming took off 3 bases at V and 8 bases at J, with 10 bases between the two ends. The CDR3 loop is CASSFQGTGELFF. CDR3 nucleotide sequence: TGTGCCAGCAGCTTTCAGGGCACGGGGGAGCTGTTTTTT.

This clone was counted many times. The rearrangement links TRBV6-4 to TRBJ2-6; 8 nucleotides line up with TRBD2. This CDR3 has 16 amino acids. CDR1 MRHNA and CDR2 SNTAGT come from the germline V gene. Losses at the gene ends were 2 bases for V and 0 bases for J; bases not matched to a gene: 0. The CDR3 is CASSDGTSSGANVLTF. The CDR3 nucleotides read TGTGCCAGCAGTGACGGGACTAGCTCTGGGGCCAACGTCCTGACTTTC.

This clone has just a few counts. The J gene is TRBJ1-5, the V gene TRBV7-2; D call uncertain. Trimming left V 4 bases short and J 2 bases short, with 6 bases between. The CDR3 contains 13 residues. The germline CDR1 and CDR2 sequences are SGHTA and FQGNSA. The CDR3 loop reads CASSSEGNQPQHF. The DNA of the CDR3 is TGTGCCAGCAGCTCCGAGGGCAATCAGCCCCAGCATTTT.

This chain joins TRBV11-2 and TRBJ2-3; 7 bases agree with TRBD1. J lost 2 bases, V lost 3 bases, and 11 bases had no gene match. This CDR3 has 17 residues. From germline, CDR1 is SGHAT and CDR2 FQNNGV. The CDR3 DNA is TGTGCCAGCAGCTTGATTAGGGGGCGACGGGACACAGATACGCAGTATTTT. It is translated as CASSLIRGRRDTDTQYF. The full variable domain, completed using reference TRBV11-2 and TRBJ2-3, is EAGVAQSPRYKIIEKRQSVAFWCNPISGHATLYWYQQILGQGPKLLIQFQNNGVVDDSQLPKDRFSAERLKGVDSTLKIQPAKLEDSAVYLCASSLIRGRRDTDTQYFGPGTRLTVL.

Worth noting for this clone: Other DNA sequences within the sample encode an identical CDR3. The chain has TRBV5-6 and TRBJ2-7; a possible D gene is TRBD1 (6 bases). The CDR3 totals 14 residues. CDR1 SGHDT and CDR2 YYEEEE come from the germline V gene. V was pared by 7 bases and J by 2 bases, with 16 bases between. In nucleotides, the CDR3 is TGTGCCAGCGTCCGCCGGACAGCTGCCTACGAGCAGTACTTC. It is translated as CASVRRTAAYEQYF.

DNA of the CDR3: TGTGCCAGCAGCCCTTACTTGGGAGTTAACACCGGGGAGCTGTTTTTT. It is translated as CASSPYLGVNTGELFF. The gene calls are TRBV14 and TRBJ2-2; TRBD2 is a possible D gene (5 bases). Germline V lookup: CDR1 SGHDN, CDR2 FVKESK. The CDR3 contains 16 residues. Deletions cut 4 bases from V and 2 bases from J, with 14 bases between. The variable domain in full, with the rest retrieved from reference TRBV14 and TRBJ2-2, is EAGVTQFPSHSVIEKGQTVTLRCDPISGHDNLYWYRRVMGKEIKFLLHFVKESKQDESGMPNNRFLAERTGGTYSTLKVQPAELEDSGVYFCASSPYLGVNTGELFFGEGSRLTVL.

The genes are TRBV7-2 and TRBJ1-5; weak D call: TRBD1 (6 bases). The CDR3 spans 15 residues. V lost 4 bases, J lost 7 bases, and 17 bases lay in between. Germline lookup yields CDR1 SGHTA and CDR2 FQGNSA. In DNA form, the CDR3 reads TGTGCCAGCAGCTATACCACAGGGATAGGCCAGCCCCAGCATTTT. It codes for CASSYTTGIGQPQHF.